This T cell receptor (beta chain) appears in the sequencing data of a study of blood T cell repertoires in COVID-19. Study information: PBMCs, B-cell-depleted T cells, or T cells provided the cDNA or gDNA that made up the material.

How the authors handled the data: Reference gene primer amplification in the assay estimated nucleated cell counts. Profiled with immunoSEQ multiplex PCR; TCRdb holds only in-frame clones, not every one. V, J and clone size are those of that table, while D and trimming were read from the DNA. The repertoire holds around 200,000 clones, with roughly 84% as singletons. CDR3 length: 16 residues. Germline V gene data show CDR1 as SGHAT and CDR2 as FQDESV (reference sequence). Unmatched junction bases numbered 8, after V lost 5 bases and J lost 6 bases. This clonotype originated in a woman at least 80 years old with active or convalescent COVID-19. Material for sequencing was peripheral blood. V and J are TRBV11-1 and TRBJ2-7, with 15 bases that match TRBD2. CDR3 coding DNA: TGTGCCAGCAGCCCCCCCGGACTAGCGGGAGGGCGCGAGCAGTACTTC. Its translation: CASSPPGLAGGREQYF.